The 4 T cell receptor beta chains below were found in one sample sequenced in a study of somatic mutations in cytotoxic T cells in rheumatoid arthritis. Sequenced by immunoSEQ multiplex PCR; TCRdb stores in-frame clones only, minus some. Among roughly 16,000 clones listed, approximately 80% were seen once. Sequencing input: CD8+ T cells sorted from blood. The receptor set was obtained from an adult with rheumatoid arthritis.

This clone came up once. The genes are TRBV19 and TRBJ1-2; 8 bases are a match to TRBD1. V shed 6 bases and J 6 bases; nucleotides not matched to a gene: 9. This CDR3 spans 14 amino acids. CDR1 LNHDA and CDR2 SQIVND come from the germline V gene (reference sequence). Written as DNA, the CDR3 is TGTGCCAGTAGCCACGGCGGACAGGGCCATGGCTACACCTTC. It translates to CASSHGGQGHGYTF.

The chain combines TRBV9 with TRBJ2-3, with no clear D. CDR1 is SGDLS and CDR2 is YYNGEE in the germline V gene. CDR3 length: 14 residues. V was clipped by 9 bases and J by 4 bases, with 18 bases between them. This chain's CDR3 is CATTPGDRADTQYF. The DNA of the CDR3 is TGTGCCACCACTCCCGGAGACCGGGCAGATACGCAGTATTTT.

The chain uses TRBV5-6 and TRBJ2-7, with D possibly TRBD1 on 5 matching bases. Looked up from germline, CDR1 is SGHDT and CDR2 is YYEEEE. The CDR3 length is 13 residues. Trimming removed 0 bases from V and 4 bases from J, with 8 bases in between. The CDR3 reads CASSLEHRYEQYF. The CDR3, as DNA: TGTGCCAGCAGCTTGGAACACAGGTACGAGCAGTACTTC.

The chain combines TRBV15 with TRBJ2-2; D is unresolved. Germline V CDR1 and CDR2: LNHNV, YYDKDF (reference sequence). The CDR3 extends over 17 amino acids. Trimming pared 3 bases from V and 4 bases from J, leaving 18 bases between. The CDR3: CATSSPISRSGTGELFF. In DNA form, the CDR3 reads TGTGCCACCAGCAGTCCCATTAGCCGGTCGGGCACCGGGGAGCTGTTTTTT.